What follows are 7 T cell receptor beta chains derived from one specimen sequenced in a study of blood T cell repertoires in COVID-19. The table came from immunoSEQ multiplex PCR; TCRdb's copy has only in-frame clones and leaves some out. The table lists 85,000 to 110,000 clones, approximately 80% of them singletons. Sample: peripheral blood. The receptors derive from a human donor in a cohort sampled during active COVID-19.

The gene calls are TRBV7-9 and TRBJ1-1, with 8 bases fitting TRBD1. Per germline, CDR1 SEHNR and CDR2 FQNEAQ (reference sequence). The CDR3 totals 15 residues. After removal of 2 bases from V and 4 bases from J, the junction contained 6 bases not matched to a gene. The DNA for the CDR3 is TGTGCCAGCAGCTTATCAGGGGGCTTGGGCACTGAAGCTTTCTTT. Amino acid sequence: CASSLSGGLGTEAFF.

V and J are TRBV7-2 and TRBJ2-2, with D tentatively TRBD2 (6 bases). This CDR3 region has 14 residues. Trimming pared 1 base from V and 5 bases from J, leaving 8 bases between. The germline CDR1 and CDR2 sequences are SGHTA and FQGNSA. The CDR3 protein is CASSLESGTGELFF. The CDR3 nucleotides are TGTGCCAGCAGCTTAGAAAGCGGGACCGGGGAGCTGTTTTTT.

In DNA, the CDR3 is TGTGCCAGCAGCTTACGGCTAGGGGGCTATAACAATGAGCAGTTCTTC. As protein: CASSLRLGGYNNEQFF. The gene calls are TRBV7-2 and TRBJ2-1; 7 nucleotides match TRBD1. The CDR3 covers 16 residues. V lost 2 bases and J lost 5; bases outside the gene matches: 9. The germline gives CDR1 SGHTA, CDR2 FQGNSA.

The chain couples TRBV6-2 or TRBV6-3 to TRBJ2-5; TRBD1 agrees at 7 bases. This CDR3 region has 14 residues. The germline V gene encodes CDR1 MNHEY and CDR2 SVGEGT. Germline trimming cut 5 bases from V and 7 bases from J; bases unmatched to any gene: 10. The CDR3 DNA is TGTGCCAGCAGTCCCAACAGGGGCCCGGGGACCCAGTACTTC. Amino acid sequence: CASSPNRGPGTQYF.

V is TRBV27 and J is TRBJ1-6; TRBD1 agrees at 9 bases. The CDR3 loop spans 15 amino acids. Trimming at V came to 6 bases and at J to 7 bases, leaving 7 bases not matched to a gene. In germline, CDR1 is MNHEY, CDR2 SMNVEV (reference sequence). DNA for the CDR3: TGTGCCAGCAGACCCAGGACAGGGGAGAATTCACCCCTCCACTTT. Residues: CASRPRTGENSPLHF.

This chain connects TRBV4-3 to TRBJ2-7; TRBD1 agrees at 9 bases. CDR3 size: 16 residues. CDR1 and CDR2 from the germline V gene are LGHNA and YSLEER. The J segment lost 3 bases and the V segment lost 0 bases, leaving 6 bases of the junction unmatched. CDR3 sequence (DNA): TGCGCCAGCAGCCAAGATGCGACAGGGGGTTACTACGAGCAGTACTTC. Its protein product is CASSQDATGGYYEQYF.

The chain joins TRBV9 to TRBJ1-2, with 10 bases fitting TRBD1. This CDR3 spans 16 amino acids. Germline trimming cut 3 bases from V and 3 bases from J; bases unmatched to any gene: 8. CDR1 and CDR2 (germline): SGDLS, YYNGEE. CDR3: CASSAMGQGHHYGYTF. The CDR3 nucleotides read TGTGCCAGCAGCGCGATGGGACAGGGGCATCACTATGGCTACACCTTC.